Described below is a single TCR beta chain sequence and its context. The antigen remains unidentified. These data originate in a study of beta chain features in type 1 diabetes. Naive, central memory, regulatory and stem cell-like memory cells within the CD4+ compartment were sorted using CD45RO/CCR7/CD25/CD127/CD95/CD27. Findings and caveats of the study: In comparison with healthy donors, patients had naive, central memory and Treg TCRB repertoires that appeared more similar. Short templates might get an advantage during PCR, and this would be equal in patients and controls. Patients with Type 1 diabetes showed moderately but significantly shorter TCRB CDR3s in all four CD4+ subsets.

TCRB transcripts that were expressed got sequenced, as all of the isolated RNA had been reverse transcribed. TCRdb's copy holds only in-frame clones and misses some; the assay was immunoSEQ multiplex PCR. In the table there are roughly 300,000 clones, roughly a tenth of which are singletons. Sequences were obtained from central memory CD4+ T cells from blood. This TCR derives from a man aged 30 to 45 with type 1 diabetes.

The CDR3 region is CASGTGAFSATNEKLFF. DNA for the CDR3: TGTGCCAGCGGGACAGGGGCGTTCTCTGCAACTAATGAAAAACTGTTTTTT. This rearrangement joins TRBV11-2 to TRBJ1-4; the match to TRBD1 covers 10 bases. Trimming at V came to 8 bases and at J to 0 bases, leaving 9 bases not matched to a gene. From germline, CDR1 is SGHAT and CDR2 FQNNGV. This CDR3 spans 17 amino acids. Using reference TRBV11-2 and TRBJ1-4 for the parts outside the CDR3, the full variable domain is EAGVAQSPRYKIIEKRQSVAFWCNPISGHATLYWYQQILGQGPKLLIQFQNNGVVDDSQLPKDRFSAERLKGVDSTLKIQPAKLEDSAVYLCASGTGAFSATNEKLFFGSGTQLSVL.